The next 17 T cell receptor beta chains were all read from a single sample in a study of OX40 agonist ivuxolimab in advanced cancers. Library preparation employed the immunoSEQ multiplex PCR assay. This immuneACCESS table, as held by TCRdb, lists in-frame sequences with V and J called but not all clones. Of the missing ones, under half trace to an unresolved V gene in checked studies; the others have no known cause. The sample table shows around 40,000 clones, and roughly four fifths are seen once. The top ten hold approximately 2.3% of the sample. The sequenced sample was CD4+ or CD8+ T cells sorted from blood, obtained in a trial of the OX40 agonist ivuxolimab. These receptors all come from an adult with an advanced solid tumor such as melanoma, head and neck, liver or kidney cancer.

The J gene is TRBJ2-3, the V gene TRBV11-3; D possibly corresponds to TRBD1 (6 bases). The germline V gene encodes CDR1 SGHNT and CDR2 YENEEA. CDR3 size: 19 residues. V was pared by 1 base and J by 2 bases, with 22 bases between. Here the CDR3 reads CASSLGHWLSGQNTDTQYF. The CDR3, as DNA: TGTGCCAGCAGCTTAGGCCATTGGTTATCCGGACAGAACACAGATACGCAGTATTTT. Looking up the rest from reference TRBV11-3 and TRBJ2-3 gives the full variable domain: EAGVVQSPRYKIIEKKQPVAFWCNPISGHNTLYWYLQNLGQGPELLIRYENEEAVDDSQLPKDRFSAERLKGVDSTLKIQPAELGDSAVYLCASSLGHWLSGQNTDTQYFGPGTRLTVL.

This CDR3 is CASSSGLAGGAYEQYF. DNA for the CDR3: TGTGCCAGCAGTTCGGGACTAGCGGGAGGAGCGTACGAGCAGTACTTC. The J gene is TRBJ2-7, the V gene TRBV6-5, with 15 bases lining up with TRBD2. Germline V gene data show CDR1 as MNHEY and CDR2 as SVGAGI. Unmatched junction bases numbered 5, after V lost 4 bases and J lost 4 bases. This CDR3 region has 16 residues.

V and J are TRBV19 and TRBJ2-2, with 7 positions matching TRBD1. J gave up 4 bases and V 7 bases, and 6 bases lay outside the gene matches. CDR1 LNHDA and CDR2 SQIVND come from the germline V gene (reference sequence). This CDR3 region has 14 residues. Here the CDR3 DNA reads TGTGCCAGTAATACTAACAGGGGCACCGGGGAGCTGTTTTTT. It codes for CASNTNRGTGELFF.

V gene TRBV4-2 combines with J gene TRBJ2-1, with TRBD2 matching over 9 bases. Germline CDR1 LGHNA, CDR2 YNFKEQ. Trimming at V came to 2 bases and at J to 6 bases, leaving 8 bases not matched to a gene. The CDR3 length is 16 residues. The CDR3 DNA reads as TGTGCCAGCAGCCAATCACTAGCGGGTCGCGGCAATGAGCAGTTCTTC. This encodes CASSQSLAGRGNEQFF.

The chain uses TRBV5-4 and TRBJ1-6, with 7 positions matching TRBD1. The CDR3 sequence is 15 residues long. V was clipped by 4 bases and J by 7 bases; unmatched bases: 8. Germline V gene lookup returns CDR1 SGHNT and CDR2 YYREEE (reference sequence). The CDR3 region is CASSGNQQGNSPLHF. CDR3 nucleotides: TGTGCCAGCAGCGGGAACCAACAGGGGAATTCACCCCTCCACTTT.

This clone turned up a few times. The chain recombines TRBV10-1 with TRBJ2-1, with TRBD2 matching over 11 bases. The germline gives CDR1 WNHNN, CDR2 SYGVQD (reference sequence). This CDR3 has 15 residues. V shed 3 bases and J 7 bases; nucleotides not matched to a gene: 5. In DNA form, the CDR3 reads TGCGCCAGCAGTGACTCAAGACTAGCGGGGAATGAGCAGTTCTTC. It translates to CASSDSRLAGNEQFF.

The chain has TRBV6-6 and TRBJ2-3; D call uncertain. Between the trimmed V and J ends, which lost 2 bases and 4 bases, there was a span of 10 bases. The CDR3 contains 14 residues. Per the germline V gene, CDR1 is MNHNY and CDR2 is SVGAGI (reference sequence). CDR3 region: CASSYRPKADTQYF. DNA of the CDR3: TGTGCCAGCAGTTACCGACCTAAAGCAGATACGCAGTATTTT.

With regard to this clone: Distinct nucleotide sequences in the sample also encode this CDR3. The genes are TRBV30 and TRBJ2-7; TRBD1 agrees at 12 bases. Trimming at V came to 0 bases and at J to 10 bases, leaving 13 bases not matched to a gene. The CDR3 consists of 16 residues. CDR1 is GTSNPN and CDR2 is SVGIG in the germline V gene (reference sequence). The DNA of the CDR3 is TGTGCCTGGAGTGTATTACCGGGACAGGGGGCGCGAGAACAGTACTTC. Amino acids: CAWSVLPGQGAREQYF.

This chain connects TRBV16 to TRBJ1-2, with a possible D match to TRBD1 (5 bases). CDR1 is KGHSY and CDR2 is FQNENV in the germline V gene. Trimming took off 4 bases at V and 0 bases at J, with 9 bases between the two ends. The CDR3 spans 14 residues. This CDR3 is CASSRDSSNYGYTF. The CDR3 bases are TGTGCCAGCAGCCGCGACAGCTCTAACTATGGCTACACCTTC.

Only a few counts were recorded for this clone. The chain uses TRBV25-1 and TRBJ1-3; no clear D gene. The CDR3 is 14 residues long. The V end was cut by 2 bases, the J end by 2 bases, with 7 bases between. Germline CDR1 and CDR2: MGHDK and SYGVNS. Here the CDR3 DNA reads TGTGCCAGCAGTGAAGAGAGGACTGGAAACACCATATATTTT. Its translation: CASSEERTGNTIYF.

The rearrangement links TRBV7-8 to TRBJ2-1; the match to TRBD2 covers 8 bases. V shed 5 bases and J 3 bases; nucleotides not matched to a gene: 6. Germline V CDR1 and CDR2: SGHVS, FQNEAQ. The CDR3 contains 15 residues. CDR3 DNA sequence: TGTGCCAGCAGCCCCGGGACTAGTTTCTACAATGAGCAGTTCTTC. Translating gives CASSPGTSFYNEQFF.

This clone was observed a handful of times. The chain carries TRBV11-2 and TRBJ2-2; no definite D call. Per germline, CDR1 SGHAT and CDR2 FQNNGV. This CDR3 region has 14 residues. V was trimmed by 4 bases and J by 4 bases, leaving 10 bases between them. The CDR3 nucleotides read TGTGCCAGCAGCTCCTACTCCAGCACCGGGGAGCTGTTTTTT. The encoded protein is CASSSYSSTGELFF.

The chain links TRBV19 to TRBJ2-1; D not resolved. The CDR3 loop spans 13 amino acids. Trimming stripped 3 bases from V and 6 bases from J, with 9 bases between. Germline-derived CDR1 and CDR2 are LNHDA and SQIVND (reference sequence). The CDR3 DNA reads TGTGCCAGTAGTATGACGGATATCAATGAGCAGTTCTTC. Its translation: CASSMTDINEQFF.

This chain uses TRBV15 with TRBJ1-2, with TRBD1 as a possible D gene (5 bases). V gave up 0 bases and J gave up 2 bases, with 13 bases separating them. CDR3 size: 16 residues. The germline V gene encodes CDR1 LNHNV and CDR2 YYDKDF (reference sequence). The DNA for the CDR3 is TGTGCCACCAGCAGAGATTGGGCGACAGCGAACTATGGCTACACCTTC. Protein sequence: CATSRDWATANYGYTF.

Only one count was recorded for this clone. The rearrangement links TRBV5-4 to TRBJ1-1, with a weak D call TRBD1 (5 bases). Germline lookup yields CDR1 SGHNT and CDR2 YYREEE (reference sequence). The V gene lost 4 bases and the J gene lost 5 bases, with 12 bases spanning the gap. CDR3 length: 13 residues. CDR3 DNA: TGTGCCAGCAGCCTCACGGGGGGAACTGAAGCTTTCTTT. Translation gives CASSLTGGTEAFF.

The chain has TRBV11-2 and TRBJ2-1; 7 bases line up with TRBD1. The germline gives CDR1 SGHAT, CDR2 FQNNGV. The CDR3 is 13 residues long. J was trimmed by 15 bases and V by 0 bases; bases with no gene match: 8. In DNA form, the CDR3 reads TGTGCCAGCAGCTTAGATCGGGACAGTTTTATGTTCTTC. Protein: CASSLDRDSFMFF.

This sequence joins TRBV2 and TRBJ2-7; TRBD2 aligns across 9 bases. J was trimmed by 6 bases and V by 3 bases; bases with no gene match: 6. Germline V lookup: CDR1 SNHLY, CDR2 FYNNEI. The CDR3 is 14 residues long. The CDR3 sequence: CASSEVVAGVEQYF. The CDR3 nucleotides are TGTGCCAGCAGTGAGGTGGTAGCGGGAGTCGAGCAGTACTTC.